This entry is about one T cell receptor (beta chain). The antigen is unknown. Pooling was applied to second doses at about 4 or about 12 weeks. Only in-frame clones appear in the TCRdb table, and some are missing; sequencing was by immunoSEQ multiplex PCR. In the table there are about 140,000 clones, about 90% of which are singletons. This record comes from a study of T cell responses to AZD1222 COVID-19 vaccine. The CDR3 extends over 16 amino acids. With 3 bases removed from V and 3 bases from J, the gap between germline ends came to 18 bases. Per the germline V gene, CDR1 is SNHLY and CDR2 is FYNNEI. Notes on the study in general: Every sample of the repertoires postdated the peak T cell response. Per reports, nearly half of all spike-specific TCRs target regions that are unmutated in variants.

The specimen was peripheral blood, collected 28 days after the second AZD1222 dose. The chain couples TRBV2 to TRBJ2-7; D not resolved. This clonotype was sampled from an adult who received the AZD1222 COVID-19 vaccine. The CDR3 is CASSDSTPVADYEQYF. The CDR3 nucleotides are TGTGCCAGCAGTGACTCGACCCCGGTAGCTGACTACGAGCAGTACTTC.